A single sample is the source of the 12 T cell receptor beta chains below, sequenced in a study of blood T cell repertoires in COVID-19. Assay: immunoSEQ multiplex PCR; the TCRdb copy retains only in-frame clones and omits some. The table includes some 250,000 clones, roughly 86% detected once. The sample was PBMCs or T cells enriched from blood (not recorded which). Receptor source: a woman in her 30s with acute COVID-19.

The rearrangement uses TRBV6-2 or TRBV6-3 and TRBJ2-7, with D unclear. Trimming stripped 6 bases from V and 6 bases from J, with 18 bases between. The length of the CDR3 is 14 residues. Germline lookup yields CDR1 MNHEY and CDR2 SVGEGT. DNA for the CDR3: TGTGCCAGCAGCCAGCAGGCCGTGGTGGCCGAGCAGTACTTC. This encodes CASSQQAVVAEQYF.

The rearrangement links TRBV27 to TRBJ2-1; the match to TRBD2 covers 9 bases. The germline V gene has CDR1 MNHEY and CDR2 SMNVEV (reference sequence). The CDR3 is 16 residues long. V was clipped by 1 base and J by 6 bases; unmatched bases: 7. The CDR3 is CASSLLGGGALNEQFF. The CDR3 DNA sequence: TGTGCCAGCAGTTTATTAGGCGGGGGGGCCCTCAATGAGCAGTTCTTC.

The rearrangement links TRBV29-1 to TRBJ2-7; D possibly corresponds to TRBD1 (6 bases). CDR3 length: 13 amino acids. The germline V gene has CDR1 SQVTM and CDR2 ANQGSEA. V shed 6 bases and J shed 7 bases, with 19 bases lying between them. In DNA form, the CDR3 reads TGCAGCGTGGGGACATCCGGCGGTGGGGAGCAGTACTTC. Amino acid sequence: CSVGTSGGGEQYF.

This sequence joins TRBV4-1 and TRBJ2-1, with D tentatively TRBD1 (5 bases). This CDR3 contains 15 residues. Germline loops: CDR1 MGHRA, CDR2 YSYEKL. V lost 1 base to trimming and J lost 4 bases, with 11 bases between them. The CDR3 is CASSQALGAYNEQFF. The CDR3 DNA reads TGCGCCAGCAGCCAAGCCCTAGGGGCGTACAATGAGCAGTTCTTC.

CDR3 region: CASQNRDIAYEQYF. The CDR3 DNA reads as TGTGCCAGTCAGAACCGGGACATAGCCTACGAGCAGTACTTC. The chain couples TRBV2 to TRBJ2-7; tentatively, D is TRBD1 (6 bases). The CDR3 consists of 14 residues. Trimming removed 9 bases from V and 2 bases from J, with 17 bases in between. Germline V gene data show CDR1 as SNHLY and CDR2 as FYNNEI.

This clone was detected only a few times. The chain links TRBV5-6 to TRBJ1-6; no firm D call. V was shortened by 0 bases and J by 3 bases, with 10 bases between the two germline ends. There are 16 residues in the CDR3. Germline V gene data show CDR1 as SGHDT and CDR2 as YYEEEE. CDR3 DNA sequence: TGTGCCAGCAGCTTGGATCTCAGAAACTATAATTCACCCCTCCACTTT. Translating it yields CASSLDLRNYNSPLHF.

This sequence joins TRBV11-3 and TRBJ2-7; 8 bases fit TRBD1. Germline assignment: CDR1 SGHNT and CDR2 YENEEA. After removal of 5 bases from V and 7 bases from J, the junction contained 10 bases not matched to a gene. The CDR3 runs 14 residues. CDR3 amino acids: CASSPWQGAGEQYF. CDR3 nucleotide sequence: TGTGCCAGCAGCCCGTGGCAGGGGGCAGGAGAGCAGTACTTC.

The gene calls are TRBV13 and TRBJ2-7; TRBD2 matches 10 bases. V lost 2 bases and J lost 1; bases outside the gene matches: 2. Germline V gene data show CDR1 as PRHDT and CDR2 as FYEKMQ (reference sequence). The CDR3 spans 15 residues. CDR3 protein: CASSLIAGGSYEQYF. The CDR3, as DNA: TGTGCCAGCAGCTTAATAGCGGGGGGTTCCTACGAGCAGTACTTC.

V usage is TRBV7-2 and J usage is TRBJ1-1, with TRBD1 matching over 8 bases. Looked up from germline, CDR1 is SGHTA and CDR2 is FQGNSA. V was clipped by 3 bases and J by 4 bases; unmatched bases: 7. This CDR3 spans 15 amino acids. CDR3: CASSLMRTGTTEAFF. In nucleotides, the CDR3 is TGTGCCAGCAGCTTGATGAGGACAGGGACCACTGAAGCTTTCTTT.

The chain employs TRBV7-2 and TRBJ2-3, with D unresolved. The CDR3 runs 16 residues. The V end lost 1 base, the J end lost 7 bases, and 18 bases lay between the germline ends. Germline V gene data show CDR1 as SGHTA and CDR2 as FQGNSA. The CDR3: CASSLGPSSLTHTQYF. The CDR3 DNA reads as TGTGCCAGCAGCTTAGGTCCTAGTAGCCTAACCCATACGCAGTATTTT.

The chain employs TRBV19 and TRBJ1-5, with 7 bases that match TRBD1. With 5 bases clipped from V and 5 bases from J, the junction kept 15 bases outside the gene matches. Germline V gene sequence: CDR1 LNHDA, CDR2 SQIVND (reference sequence). The CDR3 totals 17 residues. CDR3 loop: CASSPAGRGQIYQPQHF. In DNA form, the CDR3 reads TGTGCCAGTAGTCCCGCCGGAAGGGGGCAAATTTATCAGCCCCAGCATTTT.

CDR3 in DNA: TGTGCCAAGACAGTGAATTTGAACACTGAAGCTTTCTTT. It encodes CAKTVNLNTEAFF. The chain couples TRBV30 to TRBJ1-1, with a tentative D call TRBD1 (5 bases). The CDR3 is 13 residues long. Trimming cost V 8 bases and J 0 bases, with 13 bases left between them. In germline, CDR1 is GTSNPN, CDR2 SVGIG (reference sequence).